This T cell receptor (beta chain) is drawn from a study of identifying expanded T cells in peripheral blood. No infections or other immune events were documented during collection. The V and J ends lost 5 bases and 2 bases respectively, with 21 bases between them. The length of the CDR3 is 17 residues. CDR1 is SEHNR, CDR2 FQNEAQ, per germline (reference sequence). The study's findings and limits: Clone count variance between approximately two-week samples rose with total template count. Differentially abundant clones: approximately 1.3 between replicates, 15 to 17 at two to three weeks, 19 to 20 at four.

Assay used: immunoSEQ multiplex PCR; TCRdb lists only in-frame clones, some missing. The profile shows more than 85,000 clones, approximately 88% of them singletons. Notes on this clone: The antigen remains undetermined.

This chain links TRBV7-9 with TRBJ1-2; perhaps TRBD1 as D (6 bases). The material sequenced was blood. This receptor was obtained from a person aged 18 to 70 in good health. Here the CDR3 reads CASSQEGYRALNYGYTF. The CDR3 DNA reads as TGTGCCAGCAGCCAGGAGGGGTACAGGGCCCTGAACTATGGCTACACCTTC.